A selection of T cell receptor beta chains follows, all from one sample in a study of cytomegalovirus exposure and HLA in healthy donors. This table comes from immunoSEQ multiplex PCR, and its TCRdb copy is limited to in-frame clones, with some not included. The repertoire has about 21,000 clones, around 77% of them found once; the top ten carry 6% to 9.5%. Sequencing was performed on PBMCs. Receptors originate from a man in his sixties in good health and CMV-seronegative. Both conserved end residues are part of each CDR3. D genes are given only for firm matches. The size entry is marked missing in some rows and otherwise reads once, few, many or a size class.

d_gene: TRBD1; j_gene: TRBJ1-1; abundance: NA; v_gene: TRBV2; CDR3nt: TGTGCCAGCAGTTACCAGGGACAGGGGAACACTGAAGCTTTCTTT; CDR3aa: CASSYQGQGNTEAFF
d_gene: TRBD1; j_gene: TRBJ2-5; abundance: NA; v_gene: TRBV10-3; CDR3nt: TGTGCCATCAGTGATTTCGGGACAGCTCAAGAGACCCAGTACTTC; CDR3aa: CAISDFGTAQETQYF
d_gene: NA; j_gene: TRBJ2-7; abundance: NA; v_gene: TRBV11-2; CDR3nt: TGTGCCAGCAGCCCCCAATCCCAGGGCTCCTACGAGCAGTACTTC; CDR3aa: CASSPQSQGSYEQYF
d_gene: TRBD1; j_gene: TRBJ2-5; abundance: NA; v_gene: TRBV30; CDR3nt: TGTGCCTGGACCAAATCCCCAGGGGGCCTGAAGACCCAGTACTTC; CDR3aa: CAWTKSPGGLKTQYF
d_gene: NA; j_gene: TRBJ1-1; abundance: NA; v_gene: TRBV5-1; CDR3nt: TGCGCCAGCAGCGGAGGGCGGGGTCCCTCCGCTGAAGCTTTCTTT; CDR3aa: CASSGGRGPSAEAFF
d_gene: TRBD1; j_gene: TRBJ2-7; abundance: NA; v_gene: TRBV6-6; CDR3nt: TGTGCCAGCAGCCAACAGGGGCCACTTGGGGAGCAGTACTTC; CDR3aa: CASSQQGPLGEQYF
d_gene: TRBD1; j_gene: TRBJ2-7; abundance: NA; v_gene: TRBV5-1; CDR3nt: TGCGCCAGCAGCCGAGGGACAGGGGGCGTCTCCGAGCAGTACTTC; CDR3aa: CASSRGTGGVSEQYF
d_gene: TRBD1; j_gene: TRBJ2-7; abundance: NA; v_gene: TRBV27; CDR3nt: TGTTCCAGCAGTTTCGGGACAGGGGGTACCTACGAGCAGTACTTC; CDR3aa: CSSSFGTGGTYEQYF
d_gene: NA; j_gene: TRBJ2-2; abundance: NA; v_gene: TRBV9; CDR3nt: TGTGCCAGCAGCGTATGGAGGGCCGGGGAGCTGTTTTTT; CDR3aa: CASSVWRAGELFF
d_gene: NA; j_gene: TRBJ2-5; abundance: NA; v_gene: TRBV28; CDR3nt: TGTGCCAGCAGCCACGGGACAGCACATCTCGCACGGGAGCAGTACTTC; CDR3aa: CASSHGTAHLAREQYF
d_gene: TRBD1; j_gene: TRBJ1-2; abundance: NA; v_gene: TRBV28; CDR3nt: TGTGCCAGCAGTTTGGGTCAGGGGGCGATCTATGGCTACACCTTC; CDR3aa: CASSLGQGAIYGYTF
d_gene: TRBD1; j_gene: TRBJ1-5; abundance: few; v_gene: TRBV19; CDR3nt: TGTGCCAGTCTGGACAGGGGGCGAGGACAGCCCCAGCATTTT; CDR3aa: CASLDRGRGQPQHF
d_gene: NA; j_gene: TRBJ2-3; abundance: NA; v_gene: TRBV10-3; CDR3nt: TGTGCCATCAGTGAAGCGTTCACAGATACGCAGTATTTT; CDR3aa: CAISEAFTDTQYF
d_gene: NA; j_gene: TRBJ2-7; abundance: NA; v_gene: TRBV16; CDR3nt: TGTGCCAGCAACCCCCAAGGCAGGGACTCCTACGAGCAGTACTTC; CDR3aa: CASNPQGRDSYEQYF
d_gene: TRBD2; j_gene: TRBJ2-3; abundance: NA; v_gene: TRBV4-2; CDR3nt: TGTGCCAGCAGCCAGACCGGGACTAGCGGGGCGGATACGCAGTATTTT; CDR3aa: CASSQTGTSGADTQYF
d_gene: TRBD1; j_gene: TRBJ1-1; abundance: NA; v_gene: TRBV2; CDR3nt: TGTGCCACCCGGGACAGGGGCATGACGGCTTTCTTT; CDR3aa: CATRDRGMTAFF
d_gene: TRBD1; j_gene: TRBJ2-7; abundance: NA; v_gene: TRBV30; CDR3nt: TGTGCCTGGGAGGGGACAGGGGGCGCCTACGAGCAGTACTTC; CDR3aa: CAWEGTGGAYEQYF
d_gene: TRBD1; j_gene: TRBJ1-2; abundance: few; v_gene: TRBV9; CDR3nt: TGTGCCAGCAGCGTGGGTCGACAGGGGTTCGGCTACACCTTC; CDR3aa: CASSVGRQGFGYTF
d_gene: NA; j_gene: TRBJ1-2; abundance: few; v_gene: TRBV5-1; CDR3nt: TGCGCCAGCAGCACGGACACATTCTATGGCTACACCTTC; CDR3aa: CASSTDTFYGYTF
d_gene: NA; j_gene: TRBJ1-2; abundance: NA; v_gene: TRBV27; CDR3nt: TGTGCCAGCAGTTTAGCGACAGGAAACTATGGCTACACCTTC; CDR3aa: CASSLATGNYGYTF
d_gene: NA; j_gene: TRBJ1-5; abundance: NA; v_gene: TRBV6-1; CDR3nt: TGTGCCAGCAATACAGGTAGCAATCAGCCCCAGCATTTT; CDR3aa: CASNTGSNQPQHF
d_gene: NA; j_gene: TRBJ1-3; abundance: NA; v_gene: TRBV19; CDR3nt: TGTGCCAGTATTACCGGAGGGGCCTCTGGAAACACCATATATTTT; CDR3aa: CASITGGASGNTIYF
d_gene: NA; j_gene: TRBJ2-5; abundance: NA; v_gene: TRBV21-1; CDR3nt: TGTGCCAGCATCGGTAAGAGCGGGAGGTCTAGGGGCCAGTACTTC; CDR3aa: CASIGKSGRSRGQYF
d_gene: NA; j_gene: TRBJ2-3; abundance: NA; v_gene: TRBV9; CDR3nt: TGTGCCAGCAGCGTAGGAGCGGACACAGATACGCAGTATTTT; CDR3aa: CASSVGADTDTQYF
d_gene: TRBD1; j_gene: TRBJ1-1; abundance: NA; v_gene: TRBV10-2; CDR3nt: TGCGCCAGCACCGGGACAGCCAAGTGTGAAGCTTTCTTT; CDR3aa: CASTGTAKCEAFF
d_gene: NA; j_gene: TRBJ1-2; abundance: few; v_gene: TRBV28; CDR3nt: TGTGCCAGCAGTTTAATGGTAACAGGGTATGGCTACACCTTC; CDR3aa: CASSLMVTGYGYTF